This entry features one T cell receptor (beta chain) sequence. This CDR3 has 16 residues. Trimming took off 1 base at V and 1 base at J, with 12 bases between the two ends. Germline V lookup: CDR1 SEHNR, CDR2 FQNEAQ (reference sequence). RNA transcripts were the template for amplifying TCR beta CDR3 regions. An initial round of RT-PCR targeting the TCR CDR3 relied on the HTBI primer set. Each CDR3 protein gets one entry after TCRdb re-called the multiplex PCR reads with MiXCR. Of hundreds of thousands of distinct CDR3 sequences listed, 25% are singletons. This specimen comes from a study of T cells in Graves' hyperthyroidism and ophthalmopathy. Uncontrolled infection, other autoimmune disease, pregnancy and lactation each barred patients from inclusion.

The chain carries TRBV7-9 and TRBJ2-3, with D uncertain. The sequenced material came from blood. The TCR originated in a man over 45 with Graves' hyperthyroidism. The DNA for the CDR3 is TGTGCCAGCAGCTTAGAGGACGGATTACGCACAGATACGCAGTATTTT. Its translation is CASSLEDGLRTDTQYF.